One sample yielded the 28 T cell receptor beta chains listed below, sequenced in a study of blood T cell repertoires in COVID-19. Sequencing was performed with immunoSEQ multiplex PCR; in TCRdb, only in-frame clones are kept and a portion is missing. The table shows 75,000 to 90,000 clones, with 75% to 85% occurring only once. The sample comprised peripheral blood. The receptors were gathered from a man in his 60s with COVID-19, enrolled during active disease.

This clone was detected once. CDR3 residues: CASSQAGNTIYF. CDR3 DNA: TGTGCCAGCAGTCAGGCAGGAAACACCATATATTTT. This chain links TRBV12-3 or TRBV12-4 with TRBJ1-3; D not certain. Trimming pared 5 bases from V and 4 bases from J, leaving 6 bases between. CDR3 size: 12 residues.

The chain joins TRBV7-3 to TRBJ2-1, with D possibly TRBD1 on 5 matching bases. The V gene lost 3 bases and the J gene lost 8 bases, with 11 bases spanning the gap. Germline lookup yields CDR1 SGHTA and CDR2 FQGTGA. This CDR3 spans 13 amino acids. CDR3 protein: CASSFRAVDEQFF. CDR3 DNA: TGTGCCAGCAGCTTCAGGGCGGTGGATGAGCAGTTCTTC.

The chain uses TRBV7-9 and TRBJ2-3, with 9 bases identical to TRBD2. This CDR3 has 14 amino acids. V dropped 9 bases and J dropped 0; count of bases not matched to a gene: 4. Germline values: CDR1 SEHNR, CDR2 FQNEAQ (reference sequence). The CDR3: CASTGTSSTDTQYF. The DNA for the CDR3 is TGTGCCAGTACCGGGACTAGCAGCACAGATACGCAGTATTTT.

V and J are TRBV19 and TRBJ2-7; 10 nucleotides agree with TRBD1. Losses at the gene ends were 6 bases for V and 3 bases for J; bases not matched to a gene: 5. The CDR3 has 14 residues. CDR1 and CDR2 from the germline V gene are LNHDA and SQIVND (reference sequence). CDR3 in DNA: TGTGCCAGTAGACGGACAGGGGGAGTCTACGAGCAGTACTTC. Translating gives CASRRTGGVYEQYF.

This clone appeared a few times. The chain employs TRBV5-1 and TRBJ2-7, with TRBD1 matching 9 bases. This CDR3 is built from 16 residues. Germline CDR1 is SGHRS and CDR2 is YFSETQ. V dropped 2 bases and J dropped 5; count of bases not matched to a gene: 11. The CDR3 reads CASSLSGQGRSDEQYF. The CDR3 region has the DNA TGCGCCAGCAGCTTATCCGGACAGGGGAGGTCAGACGAGCAGTACTTC.

The rearrangement links TRBV5-5 to TRBJ2-3; 7 bases line up with TRBD2. CDR1 SGHKS and CDR2 YYEKEE come from the germline V gene (reference sequence). Trimming took 10 bases from V and 14 from J; bases not matched to a gene: 28. The CDR3 has 16 amino acids. The CDR3 region is CACCLGGGGWALPGYF. Here the CDR3 DNA reads TGTGCCTGCTGCTTGGGTGGGGGGGGGTGGGCCCTCCCTGGGTATTTT.

The chain links TRBV3-1 (or the pseudogene TRBV3-2) to TRBJ2-1, with a weak D call TRBD1 (7 bases). The CDR3 sequence is 16 residues long. V lost 4 bases and J lost 3, with 16 bases in between. CDR1 is LGHDT and CDR2 is YNNKEL in the germline V gene (reference sequence). The CDR3 loop is CASSPQDRRDYNEQFF. CDR3 nucleotides: TGTGCCAGCAGCCCCCAGGACAGGAGGGACTACAATGAGCAGTTCTTC.

This clone was observed a single time. This chain uses TRBV6-5 with TRBJ2-7; 10 nucleotides align to TRBD1. The CDR3 runs 14 residues. From germline, CDR1 is MNHEY and CDR2 SVGAGI. V lost 6 bases and J lost 4; bases outside the gene matches: 6. The CDR3 DNA is TGTGCCAGCAGGCGCCGGGACAGGGGTTACGAGCAGTACTTC. Residues: CASRRRDRGYEQYF.

This clone was counted a few times. The V and J genes are TRBV19 and TRBJ2-2, with 10 nucleotides matching TRBD1. The V segment lost 5 bases and the J segment 5 bases; nucleotides outside the gene matches: 5. The germline V gene has CDR1 LNHDA and CDR2 SQIVND (reference sequence). The CDR3 loop spans 15 amino acids. The CDR3 DNA reads TGTGCCAGTAGTCCGGGACAGGGGTTTACCGGGGAGCTGTTTTTT. Translating it yields CASSPGQGFTGELFF.

The rearrangement uses TRBV7-2 and TRBJ1-1, with D tentatively TRBD1 (5 bases). This CDR3 is 14 amino acids long. Germline V CDR1 and CDR2: SGHTA, FQGNSA. Trimming shortened V by 5 bases and J by 6 bases, and 16 bases separated the two germline ends. The CDR3 coding sequence is TGTGCCAGCAGCCGCATAAGGAGGGACGCTGAAGCTTTCTTT. Its protein is CASSRIRRDAEAFF.

The chain recombines TRBV10-2 with TRBJ2-7; D is ambiguous. V shed 4 bases and J shed 6 bases, with 13 bases lying between them. The CDR3 totals 13 residues. CDR1 and CDR2 from the germline V gene are WSHSY and SAAADI. The CDR3 DNA is TGCGCCAGCAGTGCTCAACAGACGCGCGAGCAGTACTTC. It encodes CASSAQQTREQYF.

This chain links TRBV6-5 with TRBJ2-5; no definite D call. The V and J ends lost 5 bases and 0 bases respectively, with 7 bases between them. In germline, CDR1 is MNHEY, CDR2 SVGAGI. The CDR3 has 13 residues. This CDR3 reads CASSPAYQETQYF. The CDR3 region has the DNA TGTGCCAGCAGTCCTGCGTACCAAGAGACCCAGTACTTC.

The chain has TRBV5-1 and TRBJ2-1; D is possibly TRBD2 (5 bases). V shed 0 bases and J shed 15 bases, with 22 bases lying between them. The CDR3 loop spans 15 amino acids. CDR1 and CDR2 (germline): SGHRS, YFSETQ. In DNA form, the CDR3 reads TGCGCCAGCAGCTTGGCCGCGGACTCGAGGTCACCAGGGTTCTTC. Translation gives CASSLAADSRSPGFF.

The rearrangement links TRBV7-3 to TRBJ2-2; 7 bases match TRBD1. This CDR3 is built from 13 residues. V lost 5 bases to trimming and J lost 6 bases; unmatched junction nucleotides: 3. Germline CDR1 is SGHTA and CDR2 is FQGTGA. The CDR3 reads CASSPTGPGELFF. CDR3 DNA sequence: TGTGCCAGCAGCCCGACAGGGCCCGGGGAGCTGTTTTTT.

This chain connects TRBV5-1 to TRBJ2-2; the D gene is possibly TRBD2 (5 bases). V was cut by 0 bases and J by 5 bases, with 11 bases left in between. The CDR3 is 15 residues long. CDR1 and CDR2 from the germline V gene are SGHRS and YFSETQ. CDR3 sequence (DNA): TGCGCCAGCAGCTTGGACCGCACTAGGACCGGGGAGCTGTTTTTT. This codes for CASSLDRTRTGELFF.

The V and J genes are TRBV20-1 and TRBJ1-5, with D unclear. Per germline, CDR1 DFQATT and CDR2 SNEGSKA (reference sequence). This CDR3 spans 11 amino acids. V dropped 1 base and J dropped 7 bases, with 5 bases sitting between them. The CDR3 DNA reads TGCAGTGCTAGAGCAGGACAGCCCCAGCATTTT. Translated: CSARAGQPQHF.

This clone was recorded once. Given a much more abundant clone one base away, this may be a read error. This sample also contains other DNA sequences that code for the same CDR3. The chain is built from TRBV5-5 and TRBJ2-3, with a possible D match to TRBD2 (7 bases). The CDR3 sequence is 16 residues long. Germline-derived CDR1 and CDR2 are SGHKS and YYEKEE (reference sequence). This CDR3 is CASRLGGGGRALPGYF. CDR3 bases: TGTGCCAGCAGGTTGGGTGGGGGGGGGCGGGCCCTCCCTGGGTATTTT.

The chain joins TRBV5-1 to TRBJ1-1, with D possibly being TRBD1 (5 bases). The CDR3 sequence is 17 residues long. V was trimmed by 4 bases and J by 1 base, leaving 20 bases between them. Germline assignment: CDR1 SGHRS and CDR2 YFSETQ. CDR3 DNA sequence: TGCGCCAGCAGCCCGAACGCAGGGACTGTGGCGAACACTGAAGCTTTCTTT. Its translation: CASSPNAGTVANTEAFF.

This chain connects TRBV3-1 (or the pseudogene TRBV3-2) to TRBJ1-1; no reliable D call. Per germline, CDR1 LGHDT and CDR2 YNNKEL (reference sequence). CDR3 length equals 15 residues. The V end was cut by 0 bases, the J end by 4 bases, with 12 bases between. CDR3 nucleotide sequence: TGTGCCAGCAGCCAAGAATACTCGGTGAGCACTGAAGCTTTCTTT. This sequence encodes CASSQEYSVSTEAFF.

This chain links TRBV4-2 with TRBJ2-7, with TRBD2 identical over 11 bases. The ends lost 1 base at V and 3 bases at J; junction bases unmatched: 8. From germline, CDR1 is LGHNA and CDR2 YNFKEQ. This CDR3 is built from 17 residues. CDR3 in DNA: TGTGCCAGCAGCCAAGTCCCCGGGACTAGCGGTAACTACGAGCAGTACTTC. Residues: CASSQVPGTSGNYEQYF.

The chain has TRBV19 and TRBJ1-2; 9 nucleotides line up with TRBD1. V shed 6 bases and J 2 bases; nucleotides not matched to a gene: 7. The CDR3 sequence is 15 residues long. Germline assignment: CDR1 LNHDA and CDR2 SQIVND (reference sequence). CDR3 sequence reads: CASSPGQGLNYGYTF. The CDR3 DNA reads as TGTGCCAGTAGCCCGGGACAGGGATTAAACTATGGCTACACCTTC.

The CDR3 is CASSQPTGGTEAFF. The CDR3 region has the DNA TGTGCCAGCAGCCAACCTACAGGGGGCACTGAAGCTTTCTTT. The chain combines TRBV3-1 (or the pseudogene TRBV3-2) with TRBJ1-1; 8 nucleotides align to TRBD1. The junction had 3 bases not matched to a gene; V was cut back by 2 bases and J by 4 bases. Looked up from germline, CDR1 is LGHDT and CDR2 is YNNKEL (reference sequence). The CDR3 is made up of 14 amino acids.

The V call is TRBV15, the J call TRBJ2-3, with TRBD2 matching 7 bases. With V trimmed by 1 base and J by 4 bases, 8 bases remained unmatched. The CDR3 is 16 amino acids. Germline V gene lookup returns CDR1 LNHNV and CDR2 YYDKDF (reference sequence). CDR3 sequence (DNA): TGTGCCACCAGCAGAGTTCAAGCGGGAAGTGCAGATACGCAGTATTTT. This translates into CATSRVQAGSADTQYF. Full variable domain (missing parts from reference TRBV15 and TRBJ2-3): DAMVIQNPRYQVTQFGKPVTLSCSQTLNHNVMYWYQQKSSQAPKLLFHYYDKDFNNEADTPDNFQSRRPNTSFCFLDIRSPGLGDTAMYLCATSRVQAGSADTQYFGPGTRLTVL.

The chain combines TRBV18 with TRBJ2-7, with D possibly TRBD1 on 6 matching bases. CDR3 length: 14 residues. Trimming took 2 bases from V and 0 from J, leaving 8 bases between them. Germline CDR1 KGHSH, CDR2 LQKENI. CDR3 DNA: TGTGCCAGCTCACCAAGGGGGAACTCCTACGAGCAGTACTTC. Translation gives CASSPRGNSYEQYF.

This clone was seen a handful of times. The chain recombines TRBV29-1 with TRBJ2-5; the match to TRBD2 covers 8 bases. After removal of 6 bases from V and 1 base from J, the junction contained 7 bases not matched to a gene. Germline CDR1 and CDR2: SQVTM and ANQGSEA. The CDR3 is 14 amino acids. CDR3 nucleotides: TGCAGCGTCGCCAGCGGGAGTGGCCAAGAGACCCAGTACTTC. Translated, it gives CSVASGSGQETQYF.

The chain combines TRBV5-5 with TRBJ2-7; TRBD1 agrees at 8 bases. V lost 4 bases and J lost 6; bases outside the gene matches: 9. The V gene's germline CDR1 is SGHKS and CDR2 YYEKEE (reference sequence). This CDR3 is 14 amino acids long. The DNA for the CDR3 is TGTGCCAGCAGCCGGACAGGGTTATTCGCCGAGCAGTACTTC. This gives the protein CASSRTGLFAEQYF.

The gene calls are TRBV15 and TRBJ1-6; 8 positions agree with TRBD1. V was clipped by 8 bases and J by 8 bases; unmatched bases: 8. The CDR3 consists of 14 residues. CDR1 and CDR2 (germline): LNHNV, YYDKDF (reference sequence). The CDR3 DNA sequence: TGTGCCACCGGACGACAGGGGATTTATTCACCCCTCCACTTT. Translated, it gives CATGRQGIYSPLHF.

This chain links TRBV5-6 with TRBJ1-3; tentatively, D is TRBD1 (6 bases). V lost 4 bases to trimming and J lost 6 bases, with 14 bases between them. Germline values: CDR1 SGHDT, CDR2 YYEEEE. CDR3 size: 14 residues. This CDR3 reads CASSPRVGANTIYF. The CDR3 DNA is TGTGCCAGCAGCCCCCGTGTGGGGGCAAACACCATATATTTT.